What follows describes a single TCR beta chain. The data were taken from a study of blood T cells in healthy people across ages. This CDR3 is 15 amino acids long. The V segment lost 10 bases and the J segment 9 bases; nucleotides outside the gene matches: 16. CDR1 is SNHLY, CDR2 FYNNEI, per germline. A second PCR of about 7 to 12 cycles used a sample-barcoded 5' primer and a J-beta primer mix. A single record per CDR3 protein comes from TCRdb applying MiXCR to the 5' RACE reads. This sample has hundreds of thousands of distinct CDR3 sequences, with 45% to 60% found just once. The TCR comes from an elderly woman in good health. Input material: blood. The V call is TRBV2, the J call TRBJ2-1; 9 nucleotides align to TRBD2. CDR3 DNA sequence: TGTGCCACCTCACTTTCGCGGGGGGGTTTGACTGAGCAGTTCTTC. It yields the protein CATSLSRGGLTEQFF.